This T cell receptor beta chain came from a study of preoperative IRX-2 immunotherapy in early breast cancer. Treatment denoted: preoperative locoregional IRX-2 cytokine immunotherapy. Preoperative locoregional IRX-2 cytokine immunotherapy was tested in the phase Ib source study. This CDR3 has 15 amino acids. Germline V gene lookup returns CDR1 SGHRS and CDR2 YFSETQ. Deletions cut 4 bases from V and 0 bases from J, with 10 bases between. Here immunoSEQ multiplex PCR was the method, and the copy in TCRdb shows in-frame clones only, minus some. In the table there are around 40,000 clones, 85% to 95% of which are singletons.

The chain couples TRBV5-1 to TRBJ2-2; D is uncertain. The receptor was isolated from a human donor with breast cancer. This material consisted of tumor tissue, taken after IRX-2 immunotherapy. Here the CDR3 DNA reads TGCGCCAGCAGCAGGTGGGAACCGAACACCGGGGAGCTGTTTTTT. Translation: CASSRWEPNTGELFF.